The clone carrying this T cell receptor (beta chain) appeared many times. Its antigen is still unknown. The V end was cut by 4 bases, the J end by 4 bases, with 14 bases between. The CDR3 extends over 14 amino acids. Germline V gene sequence: CDR1 MDHEN, CDR2 SYDVKM. TCRdb passed the reads through MiXCR, listing each CDR3 protein once. Of 54,000 or so distinct CDR3 sequences in the sample, roughly a third were seen once. This entry is derived from a study of T cell repertoires in cytomegalovirus infection. Study in general: From public TCR beta signatures came an indication of both CMV infection and matching HLA type.

Regarding the study as a whole: Identification of carriers of CMV plus the relevant HLA was achieved through cumulative public TCR beta family frequency. Ex vivo responses were dominated by HLA-C-restricted CMV-specific TCR beta clonotypes.

This rearrangement joins TRBV28 to TRBJ2-7, with D unclear. What was sequenced was PBMCs, sequenced either directly or after in vitro stimulation (not recorded which). This TCR came from a human donor in good health (CMV status not recorded). Some clones in this sample may be carry-over from other donors' samples. The CDR3 DNA follows: TGTGCCAGCAGTTCTACGTGGGGTCTGTACGAGCAGTACTTC. It yields the protein CASSSTWGLYEQYF. The full variable domain, in which reference TRBV28 and TRBJ2-7 provide the parts outside the CDR3, is DVKVTQSSRYLVKRTGEKVFLECVQDMDHENMFWYRQDPGLGLRLIYFSYDVKMKEKGDIPEGYSVSREKKERFSLILESASTNQTSMYLCASSSTWGLYEQYFGPGTRLTVT.